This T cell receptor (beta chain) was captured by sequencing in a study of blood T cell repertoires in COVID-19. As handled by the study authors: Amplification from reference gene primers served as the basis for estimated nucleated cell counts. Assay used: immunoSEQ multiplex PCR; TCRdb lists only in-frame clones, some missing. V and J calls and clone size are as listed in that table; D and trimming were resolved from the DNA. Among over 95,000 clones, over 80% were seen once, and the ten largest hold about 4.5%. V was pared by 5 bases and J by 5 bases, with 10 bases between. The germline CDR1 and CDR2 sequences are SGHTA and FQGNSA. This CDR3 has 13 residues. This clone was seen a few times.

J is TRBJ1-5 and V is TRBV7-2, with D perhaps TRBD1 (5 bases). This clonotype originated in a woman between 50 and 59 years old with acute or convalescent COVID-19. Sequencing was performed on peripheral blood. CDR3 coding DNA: TGTGCCAGCAGCCGGCGGGGGGATCAGCCCCAGCATTTT. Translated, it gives CASSRRGDQPQHF.